This TCR beta chain was identified during a study of cytomegalovirus exposure and HLA in healthy donors. Study-wide results and caveats: Previous analysis showed most TCR beta V segments were productive about 87% or about 30% of the time. Cytomegalovirus status, reportedly, was diagnosed with high specificity and sensitivity by the classifier.

13 Jbeta primers and 60 Vbeta primers were used for the PCR. This table comes from immunoSEQ multiplex PCR, and its TCRdb copy is limited to in-frame clones, with some not included. The sample consists of 140,000 to 150,000 clones, 70% to 85% of them appearing once. CDR1 and CDR2 (germline): SEHNR, FQNEAQ (reference sequence). The CDR3 loop spans 14 amino acids. The V and J ends lost 2 bases and 4 bases respectively, with 8 bases between them. A note on this clone: Its antigen is still unknown.

The chain is built from TRBV7-9 and TRBJ1-4; possible D gene TRBD1, 5 bases. This TCR came from a woman aged 55-70 years in good health and CMV-seropositive. Sequenced material: PBMCs. The CDR3 region is CASSLQGNNEKLFF. The CDR3 DNA is TGTGCCAGCAGCTTACAGGGTAATAATGAAAAACTGTTTTTT.